Shown below are 14 T cell receptor beta chains from a single sample sequenced in a study of technical replicates of blood from a handful of donors. Here immunoSEQ multiplex PCR was the method, and the copy in TCRdb shows in-frame clones only, minus some. The table lists 45,000 to 55,000 clones, less than 95% of them singletons. Input material: T cells isolated from PBMCs. These receptors all come from a human donor in good health.

The V and J genes are TRBV5-1 and TRBJ2-1, with D possibly TRBD1 on 6 matching bases. CDR1 is SGHRS and CDR2 is YFSETQ in the germline V gene. This CDR3 is 16 amino acids long. Trimming stripped 0 bases from V and 0 bases from J, with 10 bases between. CDR3 DNA sequence: TGCGCCAGCAGCTTGGCCCCGACAGGCTCCTACAATGAGCAGTTCTTC. Encoded protein: CASSLAPTGSYNEQFF.

The rearrangement links TRBV5-1 to TRBJ1-6; tentatively, D is TRBD1 (6 bases). Deletions cut 0 bases from V and 3 bases from J, with 7 bases between. The CDR3 is made up of 15 amino acids. CDR1 SGHRS and CDR2 YFSETQ come from the germline V gene. CDR3: CASSLGTVYNSPLHF. CDR3 nucleotide sequence: TGCGCCAGCAGCTTGGGGACAGTCTATAATTCACCCCTCCACTTT.

The chain joins TRBV5-1 to TRBJ2-7, with TRBD1 identical over 8 bases. V was clipped by 0 bases and J by 4 bases; unmatched bases: 6. The CDR3 loop spans 15 amino acids. CDR1 is SGHRS, CDR2 YFSETQ, per germline. The CDR3 nucleotides are TGCGCCAGCAGCTTGGAGGCAGGGGGCTTATACGAGCAGTACTTC. This codes for CASSLEAGGLYEQYF.

The chain combines TRBV7-8 with TRBJ2-1; 10 bases agree with TRBD2. V lost 1 base and J lost 3; bases outside the gene matches: 3. The CDR3 has 16 amino acids. The germline V gene has CDR1 SGHVS and CDR2 FQNEAQ. This CDR3 reads CASSLEQREGYNEQFF. In DNA, the CDR3 is TGTGCCAGCAGCTTAGAGCAGCGGGAGGGCTACAATGAGCAGTTCTTC.

The J gene is TRBJ2-1, the V gene TRBV11-3, with 7 bases aligning to TRBD2. Unmatched junction bases numbered 12, after V lost 1 base and J lost 3 bases. The CDR3 loop spans 18 amino acids. CDR1 is SGHNT and CDR2 is YENEEA in the germline V gene. CDR3 sequence (DNA): TGTGCCAGCAGCTTAGCGGTAGGCGGGAGAGGCTACTACAATGAGCAGTTCTTC. Protein product: CASSLAVGGRGYYNEQFF.

J is TRBJ1-4 and V is TRBV7-9, with D possibly TRBD1 on 5 matching bases. This CDR3 is 14 amino acids long. Deletions cut 5 bases from V and 6 bases from J, with 13 bases between. The germline gives CDR1 SEHNR, CDR2 FQNEAQ (reference sequence). CDR3 nucleotide sequence: TGTGCCAGCAGCCCGAGTGGGGGGGATGAAAAACTGTTTTTT. Protein sequence: CASSPSGGDEKLFF.

This chain connects TRBV7-6 to TRBJ2-1; TRBD2 agrees at 9 bases. J was trimmed by 2 bases and V by 3 bases; bases with no gene match: 5. The germline V gene encodes CDR1 SGHVS and CDR2 FNYEAQ. The CDR3 totals 16 residues. CDR3 bases: TGTGCCAGCAGCTTGAATAGCGGGAGCCCCTACAATGAGCAGTTCTTC. Encoded protein: CASSLNSGSPYNEQFF.

The chain couples TRBV5-1 to TRBJ2-2, with D tentatively TRBD2 (5 bases). Germline lookup yields CDR1 SGHRS and CDR2 YFSETQ. The CDR3 sequence is 13 residues long. V shed 4 bases and J shed 4 bases, with 8 bases lying between them. The CDR3 DNA reads as TGCGCCAGCAGCCGGGGTTCCACCGGGGAGCTGTTTTTT. It encodes CASSRGSTGELFF. The whole variable domain, filled in from reference TRBV5-1 and TRBJ2-2, reads KAGVTQTPRYLIKTRGQQVTLSCSPISGHRSVSWYQQTPGQGLQFLFEYFSETQRNKGNFPGRFSGRQFSNSRSEMNVSTLELGDSALYLCASSRGSTGELFFGEGSRLTVL.

This clone was detected once. The chain couples TRBV28 to TRBJ1-1, with D possibly TRBD1 on 5 matching bases. The CDR3 is 15 residues long. From germline, CDR1 is MDHEN and CDR2 SYDVKM. The V end lost 3 bases, the J end lost 7 bases, and 18 bases lay between the germline ends. This CDR3 reads CASSLGAGPGDEAFF. DNA for the CDR3: TGTGCCAGCAGTTTGGGCGCGGGGCCTGGAGATGAAGCTTTCTTT.

The CDR3 reads CAISIGQSTRYYGYTF. The CDR3 nucleotides are TGTGCCATCTCCATAGGACAGAGCACACGTTACTATGGCTACACCTTC. This sequence joins TRBV10-3 and TRBJ1-2, with D perhaps TRBD1 (6 bases). Germline lookup yields CDR1 ENHRY and CDR2 SYGVKD. The CDR3 contains 16 residues. The ends were cut back, 8 bases at V and 3 bases at J, with 22 bases in the middle.

J is TRBJ2-3 and V is TRBV10-2, with TRBD1 as a possible D gene (6 bases). The V and J ends lost 2 bases and 0 bases respectively, with 6 bases between them. From germline, CDR1 is WSHSY and CDR2 SAAADI. There are 14 residues in the CDR3. The CDR3 region is CASSETGSTDTQYF. The CDR3 coding sequence is TGCGCCAGCAGTGAGACAGGGAGCACAGATACGCAGTATTTT.

This clone appeared a single time. J is TRBJ2-1 and V is TRBV7-9, with D unresolved. CDR1 is SEHNR, CDR2 FQNEAQ, per germline (reference sequence). The CDR3 extends over 16 amino acids. V was shortened by 0 bases and J by 7 bases, with 16 bases between the two germline ends. CDR3 region: CASSLAHGLPGNEQFF. Written as DNA, the CDR3 is TGTGCCAGCAGCTTAGCGCATGGGCTCCCAGGAAATGAGCAGTTCTTC.

The chain joins TRBV28 to TRBJ1-2; maybe TRBD1 (6 bases). V lost 2 bases, J lost 6 bases, and 19 bases lay in between. The CDR3 loop spans 16 amino acids. Looked up from germline, CDR1 is MDHEN and CDR2 is SYDVKM. The CDR3, as DNA: TGTGCCAGCAGTTTAGGAACCTACAGGGTTTCGCATGGCTACACCTTC. Amino acid sequence: CASSLGTYRVSHGYTF.

The chain combines TRBV5-1 with TRBJ2-1; TRBD2 is a possible D gene (5 bases). The CDR3 has 15 residues. The V gene lost 4 bases and the J gene lost 2 bases, with 13 bases spanning the gap. CDR1 and CDR2 from the germline V gene are SGHRS and YFSETQ. CDR3 in DNA: TGCGCCAGCAGCCCGCGGGCGTTCACCTACAATGAGCAGTTCTTC. Translating gives CASSPRAFTYNEQFF.